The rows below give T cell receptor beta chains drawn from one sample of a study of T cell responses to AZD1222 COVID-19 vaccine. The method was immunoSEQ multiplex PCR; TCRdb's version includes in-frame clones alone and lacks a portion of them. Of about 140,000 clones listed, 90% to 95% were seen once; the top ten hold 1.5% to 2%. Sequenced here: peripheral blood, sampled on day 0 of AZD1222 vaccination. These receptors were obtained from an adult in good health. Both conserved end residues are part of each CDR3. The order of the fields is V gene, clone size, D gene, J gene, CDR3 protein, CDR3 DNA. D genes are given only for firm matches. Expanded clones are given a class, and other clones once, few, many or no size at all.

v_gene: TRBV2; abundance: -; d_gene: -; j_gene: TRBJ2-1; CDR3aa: CASSEQVYNEQFF; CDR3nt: TGTGCCAGCAGTGAGCAGGTCTACAATGAGCAGTTCTTC
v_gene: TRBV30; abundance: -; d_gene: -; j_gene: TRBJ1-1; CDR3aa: CAWSLTRDTEAFF; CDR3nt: TGTGCCTGGAGCCTCACTAGGGACACTGAAGCTTTCTTT
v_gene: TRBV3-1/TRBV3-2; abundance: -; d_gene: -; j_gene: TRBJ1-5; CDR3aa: CASSPGTLSNQPQHF; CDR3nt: TGTGCCAGCAGCCCGGGGACTTTAAGCAATCAGCCCCAGCATTTT
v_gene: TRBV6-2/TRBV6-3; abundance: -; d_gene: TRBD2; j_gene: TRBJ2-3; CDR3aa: CASSQRTSIRDTQYF; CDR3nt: TGTGCCAGCAGTCAGAGGACTAGCATCAGGGATACGCAGTATTTT
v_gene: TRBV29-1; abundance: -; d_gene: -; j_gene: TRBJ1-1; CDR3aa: CSVRDGVITEAFF; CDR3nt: TGCAGCGTTCGAGACGGGGTCATAACTGAAGCTTTCTTT
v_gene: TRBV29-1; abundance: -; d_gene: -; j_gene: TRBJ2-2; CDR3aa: CSVYTTRSGELFF; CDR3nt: TGCAGCGTTTATACTACGAGGTCCGGGGAGCTGTTTTTT
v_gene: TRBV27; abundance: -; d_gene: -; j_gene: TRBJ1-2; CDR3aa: CASSRPGQFYGYTF; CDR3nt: TGTGCCAGCAGTCGACCGGGACAATTCTATGGCTACACCTTC
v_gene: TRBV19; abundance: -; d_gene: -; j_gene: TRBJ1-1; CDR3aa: CASSTASFQAFF; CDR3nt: TGTGCCAGTAGTACCGCCAGTTTCCAAGCTTTCTTT
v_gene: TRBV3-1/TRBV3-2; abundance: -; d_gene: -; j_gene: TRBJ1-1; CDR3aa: CASSLILGQTNTEAFF; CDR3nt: TGTGCCAGCAGCCTTATATTGGGGCAGACGAACACTGAAGCTTTCTTT
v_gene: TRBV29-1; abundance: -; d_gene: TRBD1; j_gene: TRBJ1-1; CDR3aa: CSATGTGAINTEAFF; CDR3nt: TGCAGCGCAACCGGGACAGGGGCGATAAACACTGAAGCTTTCTTT
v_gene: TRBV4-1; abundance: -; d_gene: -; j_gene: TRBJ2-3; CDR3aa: CASSQDPSYTQYF; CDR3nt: TGCGCCAGCAGCCAAGATCCCTCTTATACGCAGTATTTT
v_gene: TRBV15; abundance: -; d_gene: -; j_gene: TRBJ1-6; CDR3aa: CATSRDGGNSSYNSPLHF; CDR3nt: TGTGCCACCAGCAGAGATGGGGGAAACAGCTCCTATAATTCACCCCTCCACTTT
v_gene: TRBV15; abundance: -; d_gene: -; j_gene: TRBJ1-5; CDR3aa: CATPRTHTDSNQPQHF; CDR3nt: TGTGCCACCCCCAGAACGCACACAGACAGCAATCAGCCCCAGCATTTT
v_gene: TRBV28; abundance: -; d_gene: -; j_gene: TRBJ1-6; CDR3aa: CASIEVNRNSPLHF; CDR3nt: TGTGCCAGCATCGAGGTTAACCGGAATTCACCCCTCCACTTT
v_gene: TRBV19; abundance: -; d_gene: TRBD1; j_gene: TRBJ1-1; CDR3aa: CASVRQGGNTEAFF; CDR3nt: TGTGCCAGTGTAAGACAGGGAGGGAACACTGAAGCTTTCTTT
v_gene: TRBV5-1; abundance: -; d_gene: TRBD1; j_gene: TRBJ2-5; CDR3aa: CASSLTGTGGSGYQETQYF; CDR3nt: TGCGCCAGCAGCTTGACAGGGACAGGGGGATCTGGGTACCAAGAGACCCAGTACTTC
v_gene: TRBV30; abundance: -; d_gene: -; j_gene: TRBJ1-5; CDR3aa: CAWSPTWTVDNQPQHF; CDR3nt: TGTGCCTGGAGTCCCACCTGGACTGTGGATAATCAGCCCCAGCATTTT
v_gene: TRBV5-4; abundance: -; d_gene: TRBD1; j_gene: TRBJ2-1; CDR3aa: CASSRATAGGAYNEQFF; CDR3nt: TGTGCCAGCAGTCGGGCCACGGCAGGGGGCGCTTACAATGAGCAGTTCTTC
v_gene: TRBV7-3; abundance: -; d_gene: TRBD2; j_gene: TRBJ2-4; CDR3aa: CASSRSGGGNIQYF; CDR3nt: TGTGCCAGCAGCCGCTCGGGAGGGGGAAACATTCAGTACTTC
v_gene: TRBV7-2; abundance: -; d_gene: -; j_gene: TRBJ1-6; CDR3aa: CASSFGGANRDSPLHF; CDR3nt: TGTGCCAGCAGCTTCGGGGGGGCGAACCGAGATTCACCCCTCCACTTT
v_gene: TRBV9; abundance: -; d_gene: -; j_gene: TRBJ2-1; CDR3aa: CASSVGGWGDYNEQFF; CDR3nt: TGTGCCAGCAGCGTAGGGGGTTGGGGTGACTACAATGAGCAGTTCTTC
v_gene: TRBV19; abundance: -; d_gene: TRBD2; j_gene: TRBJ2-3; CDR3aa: CASGTSGTDTQYF; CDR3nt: TGTGCCAGCGGGACTAGCGGCACAGATACGCAGTATTTT
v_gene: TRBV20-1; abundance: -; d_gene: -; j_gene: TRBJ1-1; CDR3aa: CSARGGSRAFF; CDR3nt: TGCAGTGCTAGGGGGGGGAGTCGAGCTTTCTTT
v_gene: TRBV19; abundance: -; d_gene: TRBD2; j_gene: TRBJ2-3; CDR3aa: CASGGERGGTDTQYF; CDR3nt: TGTGCCAGTGGCGGAGAGCGGGGGGGCACAGATACGCAGTATTTT
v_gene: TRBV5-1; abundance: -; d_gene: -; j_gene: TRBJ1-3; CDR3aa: CASSLEQAYSGNTIYF; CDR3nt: TGCGCCAGCAGCTTGGAACAGGCGTACTCTGGAAACACCATATATTTT
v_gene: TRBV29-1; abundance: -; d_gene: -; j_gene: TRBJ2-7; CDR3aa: CSVFSLYEQYF; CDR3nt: TGCAGCGTTTTTTCCCTCTACGAGCAGTACTTC
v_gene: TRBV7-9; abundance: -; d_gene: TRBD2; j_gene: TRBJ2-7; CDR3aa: CASSFRGGAGTQMYEQYF; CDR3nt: TGTGCCAGCAGCTTTAGGGGAGGGGCAGGGACCCAGATGTACGAGCAGTACTTC
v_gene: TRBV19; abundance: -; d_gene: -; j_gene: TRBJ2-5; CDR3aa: CASSIVREETQYF; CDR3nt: TGTGCCAGTAGTATTGTGAGAGAGGAGACCCAGTACTTC
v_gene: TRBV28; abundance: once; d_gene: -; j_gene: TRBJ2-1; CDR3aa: CASTQTSSHEQFF; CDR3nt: TGTGCCAGCACCCAAACTAGTTCTCATGAGCAGTTCTTC
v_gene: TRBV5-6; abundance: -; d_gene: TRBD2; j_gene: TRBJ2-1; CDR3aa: CASSLELAGILNEQFF; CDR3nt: TGTGCCAGCAGCTTGGAGCTAGCGGGAATATTGAATGAGCAGTTCTTC
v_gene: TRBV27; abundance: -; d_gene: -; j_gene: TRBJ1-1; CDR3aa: CASSPGVGGYGNTEAFF; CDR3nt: TGTGCCAGCAGTCCCGGCGTTGGGGGGTATGGGAACACTGAAGCTTTCTTT
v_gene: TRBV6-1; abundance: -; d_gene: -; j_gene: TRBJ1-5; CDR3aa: CASSEGPGLQPQHF; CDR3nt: TGTGCCAGCAGTGAAGGGCCAGGGCTTCAGCCCCAGCATTTT
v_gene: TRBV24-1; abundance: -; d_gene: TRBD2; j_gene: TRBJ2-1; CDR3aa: CAVQLAGGQSEQFF; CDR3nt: TGTGCCGTCCAACTAGCGGGGGGGCAGAGTGAGCAGTTCTTC
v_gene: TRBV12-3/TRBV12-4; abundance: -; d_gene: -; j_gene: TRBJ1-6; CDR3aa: CASSLKGGSPLHF; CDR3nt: TGTGCCAGCAGTCTGAAGGGAGGTTCACCCCTCCACTTT
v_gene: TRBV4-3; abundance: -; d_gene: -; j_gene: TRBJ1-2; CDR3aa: CASSQEGPYGYTF; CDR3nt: TGCGCCAGCAGCCAAGAAGGACCCTATGGCTACACCTTC